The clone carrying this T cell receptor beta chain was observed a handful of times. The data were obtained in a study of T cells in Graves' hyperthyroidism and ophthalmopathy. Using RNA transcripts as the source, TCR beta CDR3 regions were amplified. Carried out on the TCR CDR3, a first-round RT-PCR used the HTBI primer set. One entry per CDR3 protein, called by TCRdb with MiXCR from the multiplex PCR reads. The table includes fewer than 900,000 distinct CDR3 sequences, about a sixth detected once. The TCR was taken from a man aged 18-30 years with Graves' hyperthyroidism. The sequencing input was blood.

CDR3: CASRFTGGHQPQHF. The DNA for the CDR3 is TGTGCCAGCAGATTCACAGGGGGCCATCAGCCCCAGCATTTT. The chain couples TRBV27 to TRBJ1-5; TRBD1 aligns across 9 bases. Germline V gene lookup returns CDR1 MNHEY and CDR2 SMNVEV (reference sequence). V shed 6 bases, J shed 5 bases, and the junction held 5 bases outside the gene matches. The CDR3 spans 14 residues.